A selection of T cell receptor beta chains follows, all from one sample in a study of blood T cell repertoires in COVID-19. Generated by immunoSEQ multiplex PCR, the TCRdb table keeps only in-frame clones and is missing some. Of roughly 120,000 clones in the sample, around 88% were seen once. Sequenced material: peripheral blood. The receptors stem from a woman aged 45-60 years with active or convalescent COVID-19. Both conserved end residues are part of each CDR3. The D gene is left open where the match is weak. Size values are once, few and many counts, or a class for expanded clones, and some rows have none.

abundance,j_gene,v_gene,d_gene,CDR3aa,CDR3nt
-,TRBJ1-4,TRBV28,TRBD1,CASSLGQGFTAREKLFF,TGTGCCAGCAGTTTAGGACAGGGGTTTACGGCTCGAGAAAAACTGTTTTTT
-,TRBJ1-1,TRBV7-2,-,CASSLATKGWTEAFF,TGTGCCAGCAGCTTAGCGACCAAGGGGTGGACTGAAGCTTTCTTT
few,TRBJ1-4,TRBV28,-,CASSRSGRTNEKLFF,TGTGCCAGCAGTAGGTCGGGGAGAACTAATGAAAAACTGTTTTTT
-,TRBJ1-2,TRBV19,-,CASSISGYGYTF,TGTGCCAGTAGTATATCAGGGTATGGCTACACCTTC
-,TRBJ2-7,TRBV29-1,TRBD1,CSIRDRGSYEQYF,TGCAGCATCCGGGACAGGGGATCCTACGAGCAGTACTTC
-,TRBJ2-7,TRBV7-9,-,CASSPPGKRAIYEQYF,TGTGCCAGCAGCCCCCCAGGGAAACGCGCCATCTACGAGCAGTACTTC
-,TRBJ2-1,TRBV5-1,-,CASSLGRDEQFF,TGCGCCAGCAGCTTGGGGAGGGATGAGCAGTTCTTC
-,TRBJ1-1,TRBV15,TRBD1,CATSRNLGQGATEAFF,TGTGCCACCAGCAGAAATCTGGGACAGGGAGCGACTGAAGCTTTCTTT
-,TRBJ1-3,TRBV5-5,-,CASSFPRTGSGNTIYF,TGTGCCAGCAGCTTCCCCCGCACAGGGTCTGGAAACACCATATATTTT
once,TRBJ2-7,TRBV11-2,TRBD2,CASSLERLARYEQYF,TGTGCCAGCAGCTTAGAGAGACTAGCCCGTTACGAGCAGTACTTC
-,TRBJ1-1,TRBV5-1,-,CASSPRRENTEAFF,TGCGCCAGCAGCCCGCGACGGGAGAACACTGAAGCTTTCTTT
once,TRBJ1-1,TRBV30,-,CAWGSWGSEAFF,TGTGCCTGGGGATCTTGGGGCTCTGAAGCTTTCTTT
-,TRBJ2-5,TRBV28,-,CASSLSETQYF,TGTGCCAGCAGCCTGAGCGAGACCCAGTACTTC
-,TRBJ2-5,TRBV15,TRBD2,CATSSPSGSMKTQYF,TGTGCCACCAGCAGCCCCAGCGGGAGTATGAAGACCCAGTACTTC
once,TRBJ1-5,TRBV15,-,CATSRDPRGYSNQPQHF,TGTGCCACCAGCAGAGATCCGAGAGGATATAGCAATCAGCCCCAGCATTTT
-,TRBJ1-1,TRBV12-3/TRBV12-4,-,CASELMNTEAFF,TGTGCCAGCGAACTTATGAACACTGAAGCTTTCTTT
once,TRBJ1-1,TRBV7-2,-,CASSPNRAMNTEAFF,TGTGCCAGCAGTCCGAACAGGGCCATGAACACTGAAGCTTTCTTT
-,TRBJ2-6,TRBV27,TRBD1,CASSLGQHFSGANVLTF,TGTGCCAGCAGTTTGGGACAGCACTTCTCTGGGGCCAACGTCCTGACTTTC
-,TRBJ1-4,TRBV5-6,TRBD1,CASSRTTGGMDEKLFF,TGTGCCAGCAGCCGGACTACAGGGGGAATGGATGAAAAACTGTTTTTT
-,TRBJ1-2,TRBV6-5,-,CASTGRRNYGYTF,TGTGCCAGCACAGGGCGCCGAAACTATGGCTACACCTTC
-,TRBJ2-3,TRBV3-1/TRBV3-2,-,CASSQVQGDTQYF,TGTGCCAGCAGCCAAGTCCAGGGTGATACGCAGTATTTT
-,TRBJ2-5,TRBV5-4,TRBD1,CASSLGTGTGAFQETQYF,TGTGCCAGCAGCTTGGGTACAGGGACAGGGGCATTCCAAGAGACCCAGTACTTC
few,TRBJ2-7,TRBV28,TRBD1,CASSSSGTGIYEQYF,TGTGCCAGCAGCTCATCTGGGACAGGGATTTACGAGCAGTACTTC
-,TRBJ1-1,TRBV18,-,CASSPSGTMNTEAFF,TGTGCCAGCTCACCGTCTGGGACAATGAACACTGAAGCTTTCTTT
-,TRBJ1-2,TRBV30,-,CAWSLLGLNYGYTF,TGTGCCTGGAGTTTATTGGGACTTAACTATGGCTACACCTTC
-,TRBJ1-4,TRBV6-6,TRBD1,CASSYRDRGGEKLFF,TGTGCCAGCAGTTACCGCGACAGGGGTGGGGAAAAACTGTTTTTT
-,TRBJ1-4,TRBV7-9,-,CASSWRVYSEATNEKLFF,TGTGCCAGCAGCTGGAGGGTCTATTCCGAGGCGACTAATGAAAAACTGTTTTTT
-,TRBJ2-7,TRBV14,TRBD2,CASSQGLAGQYEQYF,TGTGCCAGCAGTCAAGGACTAGCGGGTCAATACGAGCAGTACTTC
-,TRBJ2-7,TRBV2,TRBD1,CASTTDRRTYEQYF,TGTGCCAGCACCACGGACAGGAGAACCTACGAGCAGTACTTC
-,TRBJ1-5,TRBV6-2/TRBV6-3,-,CASSDPHSNQPQHF,TGTGCCAGCAGTGATCCACATAGCAATCAGCCCCAGCATTTT
-,TRBJ1-5,TRBV5-6,-,CASSLFLHGLSNQPQHF,TGTGCCAGCAGCTTGTTTCTCCATGGGCTAAGCAATCAGCCCCAGCATTTT
-,TRBJ2-3,TRBV9,TRBD2,CASSVRSGREGRTDTQYF,TGTGCCAGCAGCGTAAGGAGCGGGCGGGAGGGCCGGACAGATACGCAGTATTTT
-,TRBJ1-1,TRBV7-2,-,CASSLAQISAFF,TGTGCCAGCAGCTTAGCGCAGATCTCGGCTTTCTTT
once,TRBJ2-3,TRBV18,-,CASSPVNRVTDTQYF,TGTGCCAGCTCACCAGTCAATCGGGTCACAGATACGCAGTATTTT
once,TRBJ2-6,TRBV5-1,-,CASSQDTGGANVLTF,TGCGCCAGCAGCCAAGATACGGGTGGGGCCAACGTCCTGACTTTC
-,TRBJ2-7,TRBV18,-,CASSPRREHEQYF,TGTGCCAGCTCACCACGCCGGGAACACGAGCAGTACTTC
once,TRBJ1-4,TRBV6-2/TRBV6-3,-,CASSYLSMSGKLFF,TGTGCCAGCAGTTACCTGTCTATGTCGGGAAAACTGTTTTTT
-,TRBJ2-3,TRBV7-2,-,CASSPWRTDTQYF,TGTGCCAGCAGCCCCTGGCGCACAGATACGCAGTATTTT
-,TRBJ1-2,TRBV4-2,-,CASSQDGIVGYTF,TGTGCCAGCAGCCAAGACGGGATTGTCGGCTACACCTTC
-,TRBJ2-1,TRBV18,-,CASSPTAGSNEQFF,TGTGCCAGCTCACCGACCGCAGGTAGCAATGAGCAGTTCTTC
few,TRBJ2-5,TRBV13,TRBD2,CASSLAGGPRETQYF,TGTGCCAGCAGCTTAGCGGGAGGTCCCCGAGAGACCCAGTACTTC
-,TRBJ1-1,TRBV3-1/TRBV3-2,-,CASSHTSTTEAFF,TGTGCCAGCAGCCATACGAGTACCACTGAAGCTTTCTTT
-,TRBJ2-3,TRBV15,TRBD2,CATSGGDLAGGPTDTQYF,TGTGCCACCAGCGGAGGAGATCTAGCGGGAGGGCCTACAGATACGCAGTATTTT
-,TRBJ1-6,TRBV5-3,TRBD1,CARSFPGQGWAGYNSPLHF,TGTGCCAGAAGCTTTCCGGGACAGGGATGGGCAGGATATAATTCACCCCTCCACTTT
-,TRBJ2-1,TRBV3-1/TRBV3-2,-,CASSSAGEQFF,TGTGCCAGCAGTTCCGCCGGTGAGCAGTTCTTC
-,TRBJ2-7,TRBV5-1,TRBD2,CASSTRTSGNYEQYF,TGCGCCAGCAGCACGAGGACTAGCGGGAACTACGAGCAGTACTTC